This T cell receptor beta chain is from a study of a mutant IDH1 vaccine in newly diagnosed glioma. Study in general: Before enrollment, the patients had been treated with radiotherapy alone, temozolomide alone, or both together. Most of them had received both. Study-wide results and caveats: Pseudoprogression apparently lacked any relation to changes in top peripheral T cell clonotypes.

As for time point: baseline, week 1 (first vaccination visit). As for treatment: pre-vaccination baseline after standard-of-care therapy. This clone showed up just once. Its antigen is undetermined. The CDR3 contains 13 residues. CDR1 is SGHVS, CDR2 FQNEAQ, per germline. The V and J ends lost 1 base and 9 bases respectively, with 10 bases between them. TCRdb's copy holds only in-frame clones and misses some; the assay was immunoSEQ multiplex PCR. This repertoire shows about 38,000 clones, 80% to 95% found once; its top ten account for 15% to 20%. The starting material was PBMCs, obtained from a glioma patient treated with radiotherapy, temozolomide or both. This sequence was found in a man aged 18 to 29 with glioma. The V and J genes are TRBV7-8 and TRBJ2-1, with D perhaps matching TRBD2 (5 bases). The DNA for the CDR3 is TGTGCCAGCAGCTTAGAATTTGAGGGTGAGCAGTTCTTC. As protein: CASSLEFEGEQFF.